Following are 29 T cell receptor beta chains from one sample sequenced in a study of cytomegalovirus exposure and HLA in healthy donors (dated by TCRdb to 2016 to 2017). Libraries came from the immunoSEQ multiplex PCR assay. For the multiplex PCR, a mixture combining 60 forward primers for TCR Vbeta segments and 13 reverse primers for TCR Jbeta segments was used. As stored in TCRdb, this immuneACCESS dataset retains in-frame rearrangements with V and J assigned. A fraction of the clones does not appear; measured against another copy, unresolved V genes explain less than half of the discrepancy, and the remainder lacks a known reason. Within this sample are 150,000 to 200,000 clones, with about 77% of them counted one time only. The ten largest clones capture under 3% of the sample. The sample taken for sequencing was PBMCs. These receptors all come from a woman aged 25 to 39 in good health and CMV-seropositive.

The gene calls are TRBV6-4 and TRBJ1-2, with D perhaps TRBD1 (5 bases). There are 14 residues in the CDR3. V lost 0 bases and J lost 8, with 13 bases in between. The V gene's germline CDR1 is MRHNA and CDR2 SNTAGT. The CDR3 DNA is TGTGCCAGCAGTGACTCGAGTCAGGGTTTGGGCTACACCTTC. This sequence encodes CASSDSSQGLGYTF.

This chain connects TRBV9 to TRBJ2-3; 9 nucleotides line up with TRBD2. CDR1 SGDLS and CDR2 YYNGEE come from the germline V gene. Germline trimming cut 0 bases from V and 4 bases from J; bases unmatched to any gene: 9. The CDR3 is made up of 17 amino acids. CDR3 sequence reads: CASSVATRRGGADTQYF. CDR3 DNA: TGTGCCAGCAGCGTAGCTACCAGGCGGGGGGGGGCAGATACGCAGTATTTT.

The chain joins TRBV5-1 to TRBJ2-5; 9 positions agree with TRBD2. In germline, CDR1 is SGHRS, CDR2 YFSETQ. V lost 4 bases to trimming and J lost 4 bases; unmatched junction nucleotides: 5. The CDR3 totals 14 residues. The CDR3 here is CASSPTSGLETQYF. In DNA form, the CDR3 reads TGCGCCAGCAGCCCGACTAGCGGTCTAGAGACCCAGTACTTC.

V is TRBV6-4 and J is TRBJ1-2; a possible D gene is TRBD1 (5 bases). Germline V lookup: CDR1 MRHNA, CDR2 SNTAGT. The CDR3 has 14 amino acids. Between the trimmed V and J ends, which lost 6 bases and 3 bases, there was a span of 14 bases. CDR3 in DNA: TGTGCCAGCAGCCGGACAATACTTGACTATGGCTACACCTTC. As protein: CASSRTILDYGYTF.

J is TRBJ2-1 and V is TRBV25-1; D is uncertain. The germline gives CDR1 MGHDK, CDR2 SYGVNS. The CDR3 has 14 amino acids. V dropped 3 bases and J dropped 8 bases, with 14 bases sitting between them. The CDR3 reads CASSDPLEVDEQFF. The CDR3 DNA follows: TGTGCCAGCAGTGATCCCTTAGAGGTGGATGAGCAGTTCTTC.

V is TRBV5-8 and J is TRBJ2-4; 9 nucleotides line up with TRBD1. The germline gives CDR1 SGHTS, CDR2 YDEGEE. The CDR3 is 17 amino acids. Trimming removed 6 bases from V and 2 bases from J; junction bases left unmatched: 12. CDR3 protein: CASTLSGTGITKNIQYF. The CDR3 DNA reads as TGTGCCAGCACCCTTTCCGGGACAGGGATAACCAAAAACATTCAGTACTTC.

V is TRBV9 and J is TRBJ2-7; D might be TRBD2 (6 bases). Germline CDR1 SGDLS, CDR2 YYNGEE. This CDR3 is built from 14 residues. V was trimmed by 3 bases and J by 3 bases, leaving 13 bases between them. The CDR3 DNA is TGTGCCAGCAGCGGCGGGGCAAAAGGCTACGAGCAGTACTTC. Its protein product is CASSGGAKGYEQYF.

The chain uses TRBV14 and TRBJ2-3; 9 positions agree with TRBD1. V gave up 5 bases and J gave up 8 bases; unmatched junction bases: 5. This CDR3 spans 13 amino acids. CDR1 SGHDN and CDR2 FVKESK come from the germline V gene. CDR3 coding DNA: TGTGCCAGCAGCATGGTGGGACAGGGTACGCAGTATTTT. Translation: CASSMVGQGTQYF. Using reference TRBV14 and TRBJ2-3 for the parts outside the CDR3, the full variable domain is EAGVTQFPSHSVIEKGQTVTLRCDPISGHDNLYWYRRVMGKEIKFLLHFVKESKQDESGMPNNRFLAERTGGTYSTLKVQPAELEDSGVYFCASSMVGQGTQYFGPGTRLTVL.

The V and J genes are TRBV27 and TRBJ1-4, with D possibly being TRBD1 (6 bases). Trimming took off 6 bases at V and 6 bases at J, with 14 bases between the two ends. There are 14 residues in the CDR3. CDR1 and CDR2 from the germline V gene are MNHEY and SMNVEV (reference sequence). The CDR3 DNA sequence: TGTGCCAGCAGACTCGAGGGGGGGCATGAAAAACTGTTTTTT. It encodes CASRLEGGHEKLFF.

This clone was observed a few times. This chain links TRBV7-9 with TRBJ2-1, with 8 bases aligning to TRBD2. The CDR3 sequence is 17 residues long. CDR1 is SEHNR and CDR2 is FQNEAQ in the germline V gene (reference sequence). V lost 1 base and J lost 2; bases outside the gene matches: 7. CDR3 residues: CASSLEGGSGAYNEQFF. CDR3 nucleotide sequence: TGTGCCAGCAGCTTAGAGGGTGGTAGCGGGGCCTACAATGAGCAGTTCTTC.

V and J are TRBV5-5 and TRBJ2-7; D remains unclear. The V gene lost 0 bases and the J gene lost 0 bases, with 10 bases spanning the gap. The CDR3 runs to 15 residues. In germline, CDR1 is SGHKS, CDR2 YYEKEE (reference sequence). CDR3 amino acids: CASSLESDLSYEQYF. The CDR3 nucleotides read TGTGCCAGCAGCTTGGAGAGCGACCTCTCCTACGAGCAGTACTTC.

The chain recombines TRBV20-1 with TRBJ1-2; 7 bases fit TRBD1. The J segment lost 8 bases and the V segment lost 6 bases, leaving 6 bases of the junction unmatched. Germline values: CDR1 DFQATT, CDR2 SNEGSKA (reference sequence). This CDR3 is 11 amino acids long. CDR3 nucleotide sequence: TGCAGTGCAAACAGGGGACCAGGCTACACCTTC. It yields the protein CSANRGPGYTF.

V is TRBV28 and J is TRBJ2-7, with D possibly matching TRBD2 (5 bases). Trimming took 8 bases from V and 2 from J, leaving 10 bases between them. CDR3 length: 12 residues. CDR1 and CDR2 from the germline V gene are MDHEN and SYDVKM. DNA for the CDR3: TGTGCCAGCGGAACGGGGACCTACGAGCAGTACTTC. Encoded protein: CASGTGTYEQYF. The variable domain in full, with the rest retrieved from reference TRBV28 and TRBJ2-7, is DVKVTQSSRYLVKRTGEKVFLECVQDMDHENMFWYRQDPGLGLRLIYFSYDVKMKEKGDIPEGYSVSREKKERFSLILESASTNQTSMYLCASGTGTYEQYFGPGTRLTVT.

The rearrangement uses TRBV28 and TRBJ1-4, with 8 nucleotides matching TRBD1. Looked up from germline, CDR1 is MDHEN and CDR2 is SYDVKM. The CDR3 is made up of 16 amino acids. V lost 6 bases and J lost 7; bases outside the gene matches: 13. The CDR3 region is CASRSYQGAKGEKLFF. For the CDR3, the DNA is TGTGCCAGCAGGTCCTACCAGGGGGCGAAGGGTGAAAAACTGTTTTTT.

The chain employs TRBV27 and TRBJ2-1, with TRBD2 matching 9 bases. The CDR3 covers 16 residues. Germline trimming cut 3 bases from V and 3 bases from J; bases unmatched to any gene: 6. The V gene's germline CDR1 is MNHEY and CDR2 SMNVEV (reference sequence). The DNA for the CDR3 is TGTGCCAGCAGTTTCTCAGCGGGGGGAAACTACAATGAGCAGTTCTTC. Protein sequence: CASSFSAGGNYNEQFF.

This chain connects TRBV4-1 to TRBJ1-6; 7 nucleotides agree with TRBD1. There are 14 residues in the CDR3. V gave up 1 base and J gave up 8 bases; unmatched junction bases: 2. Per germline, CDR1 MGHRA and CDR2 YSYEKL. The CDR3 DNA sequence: TGCGCCAGCAGCCAAGGACAGGGCTATTCACCCCTCCACTTT. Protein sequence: CASSQGQGYSPLHF.

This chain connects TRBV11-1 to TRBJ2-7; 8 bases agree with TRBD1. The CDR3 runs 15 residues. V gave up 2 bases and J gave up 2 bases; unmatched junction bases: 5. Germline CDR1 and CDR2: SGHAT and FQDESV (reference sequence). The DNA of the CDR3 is TGTGCCAGCAGCTTACGGGCAGGGGGCCCCTACGAGCAGTACTTC. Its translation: CASSLRAGGPYEQYF.

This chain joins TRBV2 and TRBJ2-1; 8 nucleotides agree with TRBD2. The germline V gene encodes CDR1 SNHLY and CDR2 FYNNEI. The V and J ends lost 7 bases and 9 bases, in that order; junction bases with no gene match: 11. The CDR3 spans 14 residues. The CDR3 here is CASIGGGGIGEQFF. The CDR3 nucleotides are TGTGCCAGCATTGGGGGCGGGGGGATCGGTGAGCAGTTCTTC.

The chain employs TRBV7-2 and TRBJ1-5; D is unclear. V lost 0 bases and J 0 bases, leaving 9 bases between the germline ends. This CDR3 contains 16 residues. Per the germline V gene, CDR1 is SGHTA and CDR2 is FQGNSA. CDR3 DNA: TGTGCCAGCAGCTTAGCGTCTAGATATAGCAATCAGCCCCAGCATTTT. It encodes CASSLASRYSNQPQHF.

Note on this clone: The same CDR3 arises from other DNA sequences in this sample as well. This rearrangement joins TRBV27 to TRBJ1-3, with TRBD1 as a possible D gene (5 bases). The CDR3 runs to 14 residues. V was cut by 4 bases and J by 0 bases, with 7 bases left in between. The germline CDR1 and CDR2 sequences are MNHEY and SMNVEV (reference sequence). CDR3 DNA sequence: TGTGCCAGCAGTTCCAGGGTCTCTGGAAACACCATATATTTT. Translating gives CASSSRVSGNTIYF.

In DNA, the CDR3 is TGTGCCAGCAGCCCCGGGGACTATGGCTACACCTTC. This encodes CASSPGDYGYTF. The V gene is TRBV5-6, the J gene TRBJ1-2; D is undetermined. There are 12 residues in the CDR3. Germline loops: CDR1 SGHDT, CDR2 YYEEEE. V gave up 4 bases and J gave up 3 bases, with 7 bases separating them. The full variable domain, completed using reference TRBV5-6 and TRBJ1-2, is DAGVTQSPTHLIKTRGQQVTLRCSPKSGHDTVSWYQQALGQGPQFIFQYYEEEERQRGNFPDRFSGHQFPNYSSELNVNALLLGDSALYLCASSPGDYGYTFGSGTRLTVV.

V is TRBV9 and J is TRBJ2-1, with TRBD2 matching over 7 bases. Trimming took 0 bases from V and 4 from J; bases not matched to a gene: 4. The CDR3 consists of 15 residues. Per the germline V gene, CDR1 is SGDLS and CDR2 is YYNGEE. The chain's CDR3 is CASSVGVAGYNEQFF. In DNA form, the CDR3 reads TGTGCCAGCAGCGTAGGAGTAGCGGGTTACAATGAGCAGTTCTTC.

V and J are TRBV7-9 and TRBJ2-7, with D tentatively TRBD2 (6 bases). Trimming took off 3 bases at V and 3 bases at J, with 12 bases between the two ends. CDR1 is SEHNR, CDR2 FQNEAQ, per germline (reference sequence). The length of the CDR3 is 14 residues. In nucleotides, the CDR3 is TGTGCCAGCAGCTTGGGGGACTCTTTCTACGAGCAGTACTTC. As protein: CASSLGDSFYEQYF.

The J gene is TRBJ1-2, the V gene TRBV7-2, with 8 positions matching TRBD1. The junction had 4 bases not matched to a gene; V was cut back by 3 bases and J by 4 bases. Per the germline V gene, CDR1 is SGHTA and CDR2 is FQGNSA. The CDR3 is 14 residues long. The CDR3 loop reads CASSLPGQAYGYTF. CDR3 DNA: TGTGCCAGCAGCTTGCCGGGACAGGCCTATGGCTACACCTTC. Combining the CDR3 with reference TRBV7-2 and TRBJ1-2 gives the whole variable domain GAGVSQSPSNKVTEKGKDVELRCDPISGHTALYWYRQSLGQGLEFLIYFQGNSAPDKSGLPSDRFSAERTGGSVSTLTIQRTQQEDSAVYLCASSLPGQAYGYTFGSGTRLTVV.

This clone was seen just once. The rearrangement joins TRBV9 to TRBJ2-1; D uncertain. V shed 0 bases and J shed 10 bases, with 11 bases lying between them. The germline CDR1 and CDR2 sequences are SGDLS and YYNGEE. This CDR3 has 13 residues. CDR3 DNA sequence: TGTGCCAGCAGCGTAGCTACGCTGAGCGAGCAGTTCTTC. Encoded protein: CASSVATLSEQFF.

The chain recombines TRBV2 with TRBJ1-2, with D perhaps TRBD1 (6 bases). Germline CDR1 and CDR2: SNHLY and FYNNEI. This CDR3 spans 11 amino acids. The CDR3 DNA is TGTGCACAGGGCGTCGACTATGGCTACACCTTC. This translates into CAQGVDYGYTF. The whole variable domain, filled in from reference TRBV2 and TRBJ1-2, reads EPEVTQTPSHQVTQMGQEVILRCVPISNHLYFYWYRQILGQKVEFLVSFYNNEISEKSEIFDDQFSVERPDGSNFTLKIRSTKLEDSAMYFCAQGVDYGYTFGSGTRLTVV.

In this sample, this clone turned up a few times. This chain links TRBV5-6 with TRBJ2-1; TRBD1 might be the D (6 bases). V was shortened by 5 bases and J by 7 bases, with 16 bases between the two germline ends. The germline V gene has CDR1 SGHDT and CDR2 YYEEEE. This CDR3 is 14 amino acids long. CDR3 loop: CASRPTGLLNEQFF. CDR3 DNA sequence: TGTGCCAGCAGACCTACAGGGTTATTGAATGAGCAGTTCTTC.

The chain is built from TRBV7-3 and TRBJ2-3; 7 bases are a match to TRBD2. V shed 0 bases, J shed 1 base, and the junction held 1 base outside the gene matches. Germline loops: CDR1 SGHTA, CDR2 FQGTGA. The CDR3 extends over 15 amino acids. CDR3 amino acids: CASSLTGGGTDTQYF. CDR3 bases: TGTGCCAGCAGCTTAACGGGGGGGGGCACAGATACGCAGTATTTT.

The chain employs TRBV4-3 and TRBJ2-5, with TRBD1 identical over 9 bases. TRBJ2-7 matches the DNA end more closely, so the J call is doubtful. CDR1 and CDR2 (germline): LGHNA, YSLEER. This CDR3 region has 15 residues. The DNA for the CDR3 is TGCGCCAGCAGCCAAGTCGGGACAGGGAACCACGAGCAGTACTTC. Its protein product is CASSQVGTGNHEQYF.